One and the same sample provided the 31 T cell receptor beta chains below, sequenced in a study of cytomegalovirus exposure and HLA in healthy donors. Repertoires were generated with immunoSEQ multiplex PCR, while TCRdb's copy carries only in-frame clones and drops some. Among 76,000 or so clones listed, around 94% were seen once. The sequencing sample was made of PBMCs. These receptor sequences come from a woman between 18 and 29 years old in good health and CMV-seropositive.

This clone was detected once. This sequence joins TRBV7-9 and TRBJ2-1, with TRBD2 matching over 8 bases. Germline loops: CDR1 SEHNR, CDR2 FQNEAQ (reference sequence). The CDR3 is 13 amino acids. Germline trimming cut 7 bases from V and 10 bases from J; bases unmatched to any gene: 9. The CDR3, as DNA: TGTGCCAGCAACCCCGGGGGGGTGGGAGAGCAGTTCTTC. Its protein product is CASNPGGVGEQFF.

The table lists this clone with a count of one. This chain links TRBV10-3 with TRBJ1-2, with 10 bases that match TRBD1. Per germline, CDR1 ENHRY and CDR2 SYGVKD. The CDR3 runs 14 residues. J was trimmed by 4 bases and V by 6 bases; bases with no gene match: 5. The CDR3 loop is CAIRRDRGVYGYTF. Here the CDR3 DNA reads TGTGCCATCAGACGGGACAGGGGTGTCTATGGCTACACCTTC.

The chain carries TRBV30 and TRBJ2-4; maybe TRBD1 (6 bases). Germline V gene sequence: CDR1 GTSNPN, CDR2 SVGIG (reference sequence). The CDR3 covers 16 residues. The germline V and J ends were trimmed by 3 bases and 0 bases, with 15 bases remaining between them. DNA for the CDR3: TGTGCCTGGAGGCCCCTCGGACAGACAGCCAAAAACATTCAGTACTTC. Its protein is CAWRPLGQTAKNIQYF.

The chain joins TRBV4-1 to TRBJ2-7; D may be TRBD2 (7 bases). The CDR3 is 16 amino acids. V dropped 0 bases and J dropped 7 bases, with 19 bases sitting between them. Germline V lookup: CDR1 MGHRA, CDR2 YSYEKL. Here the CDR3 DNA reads TGCGCCAGCAGCCAAGAAGGGGGGGACCACCTGAGGGAGCAGTACTTC. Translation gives CASSQEGGDHLREQYF.

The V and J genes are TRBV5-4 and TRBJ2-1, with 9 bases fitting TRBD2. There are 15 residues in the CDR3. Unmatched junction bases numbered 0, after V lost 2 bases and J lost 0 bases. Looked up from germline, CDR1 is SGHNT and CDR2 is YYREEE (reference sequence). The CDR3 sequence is CASSFSGGSYNEQFF. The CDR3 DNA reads TGTGCCAGCAGCTTTAGCGGGGGCTCCTACAATGAGCAGTTCTTC.

CDR3 region: CASSVSIGREYGYTF. CDR3 DNA sequence: TGTGCCAGCAGCGTATCTATTGGGAGGGAATATGGCTACACCTTC. This chain links TRBV9 with TRBJ1-2; D gene unclear. Germline V CDR1 and CDR2: SGDLS, YYNGEE. CDR3 length equals 15 residues. The V and J ends lost 1 base and 5 bases respectively, with 15 bases between them. Based on the CDR3 plus reference TRBV9 and TRBJ1-2, the full variable domain is DSGVTQTPKHLITATGQRVTLRCSPRSGDLSVYWYQQSLDQGLQFLIQYYNGEERAKGNILERFSAQQFPDLHSELNLSSLELGDSALYFCASSVSIGREYGYTFGSGTRLTVV.

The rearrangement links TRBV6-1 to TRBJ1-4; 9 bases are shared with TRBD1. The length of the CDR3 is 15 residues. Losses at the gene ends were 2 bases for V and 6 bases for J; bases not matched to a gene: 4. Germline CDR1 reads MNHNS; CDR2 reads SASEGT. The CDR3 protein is CASSEWGQGDEKLFF. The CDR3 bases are TGTGCCAGCAGTGAATGGGGACAGGGTGATGAAAAACTGTTTTTT.

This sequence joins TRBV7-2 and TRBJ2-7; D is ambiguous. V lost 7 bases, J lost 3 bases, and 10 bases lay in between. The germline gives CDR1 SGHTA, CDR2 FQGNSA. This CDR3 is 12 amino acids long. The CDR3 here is CASTNTHYEQYF. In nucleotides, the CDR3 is TGTGCCAGCACCAACACCCACTACGAGCAGTACTTC.

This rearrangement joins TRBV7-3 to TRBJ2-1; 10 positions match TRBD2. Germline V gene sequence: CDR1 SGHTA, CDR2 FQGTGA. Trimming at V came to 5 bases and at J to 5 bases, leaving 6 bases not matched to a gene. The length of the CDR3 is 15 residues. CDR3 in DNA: TGTGCCAGCAGCAAGAGGCTAGCGGGAGACAATGAGCAGTTCTTC. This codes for CASSKRLAGDNEQFF.

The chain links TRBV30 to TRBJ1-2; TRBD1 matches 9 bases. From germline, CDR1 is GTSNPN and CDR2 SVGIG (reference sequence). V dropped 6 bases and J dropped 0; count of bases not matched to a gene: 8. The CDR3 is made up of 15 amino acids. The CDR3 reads CACLGDRAPNYGYTF. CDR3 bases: TGTGCCTGTCTCGGGGACAGGGCTCCTAACTATGGCTACACCTTC.

CDR3 in amino acids: CASVGAQGAAAKNIQYF. Here the CDR3 DNA reads TGTGCCAGCGTGGGAGCACAGGGAGCGGCGGCCAAAAACATTCAGTACTTC. This chain links TRBV2 with TRBJ2-4; perhaps TRBD1 as D (6 bases). The V gene's germline CDR1 is SNHLY and CDR2 FYNNEI. The V and J ends lost 8 bases and 1 base respectively, with 21 bases between them. The CDR3 has 17 residues.

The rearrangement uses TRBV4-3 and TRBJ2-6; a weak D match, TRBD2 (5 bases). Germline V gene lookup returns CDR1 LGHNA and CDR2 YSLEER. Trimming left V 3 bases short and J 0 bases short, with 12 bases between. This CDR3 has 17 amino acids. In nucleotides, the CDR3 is TGCGCCAGCAGCCATCTAGCTATTACCTCTGGGGCCAACGTCCTGACTTTC. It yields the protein CASSHLAITSGANVLTF.

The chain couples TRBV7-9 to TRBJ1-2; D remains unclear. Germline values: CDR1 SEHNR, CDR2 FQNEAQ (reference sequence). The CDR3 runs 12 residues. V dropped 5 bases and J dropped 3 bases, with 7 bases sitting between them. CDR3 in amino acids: CASSPSHYGYTF. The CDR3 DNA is TGTGCCAGCAGCCCTTCCCACTATGGCTACACCTTC.

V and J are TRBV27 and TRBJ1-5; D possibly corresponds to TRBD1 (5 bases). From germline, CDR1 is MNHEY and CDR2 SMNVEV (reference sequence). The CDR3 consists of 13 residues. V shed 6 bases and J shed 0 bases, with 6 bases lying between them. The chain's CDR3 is CASRTDSNQPQHF. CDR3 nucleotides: TGTGCCAGCAGGACAGATAGCAATCAGCCCCAGCATTTT.

This CDR3 reads CASSRNIRVDSNQPQHF. The CDR3 DNA sequence: TGTGCCAGCAGCCGAAACATCAGGGTGGACAGCAATCAGCCCCAGCATTTT. V usage is TRBV7-2 and J usage is TRBJ1-5; TRBD1 might be the D (5 bases). The CDR3 has 17 amino acids. Deletions cut 5 bases from V and 1 base from J, with 18 bases between. From germline, CDR1 is SGHTA and CDR2 FQGNSA.

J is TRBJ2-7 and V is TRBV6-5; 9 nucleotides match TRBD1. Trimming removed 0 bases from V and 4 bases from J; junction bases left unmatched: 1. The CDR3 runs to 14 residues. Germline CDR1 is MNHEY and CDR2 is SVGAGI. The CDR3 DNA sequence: TGTGCCAGCAGTTACTCGACAGGGGGGTACGAGCAGTACTTC. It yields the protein CASSYSTGGYEQYF.

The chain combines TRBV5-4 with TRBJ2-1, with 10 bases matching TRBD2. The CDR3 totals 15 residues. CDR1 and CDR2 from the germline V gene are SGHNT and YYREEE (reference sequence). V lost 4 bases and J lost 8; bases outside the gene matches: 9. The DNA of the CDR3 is TGTGCCAGCAGCGTGCCGGGACTAGCGTACGATGAGCAGTTCTTC. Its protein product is CASSVPGLAYDEQFF.

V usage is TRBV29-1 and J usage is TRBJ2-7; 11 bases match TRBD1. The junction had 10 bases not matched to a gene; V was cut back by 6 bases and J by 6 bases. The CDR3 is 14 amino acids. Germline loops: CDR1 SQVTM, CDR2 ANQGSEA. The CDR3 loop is CSVGTGGMGGEQYF. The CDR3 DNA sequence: TGCAGCGTAGGGACAGGGGGAATGGGGGGCGAGCAGTACTTC.

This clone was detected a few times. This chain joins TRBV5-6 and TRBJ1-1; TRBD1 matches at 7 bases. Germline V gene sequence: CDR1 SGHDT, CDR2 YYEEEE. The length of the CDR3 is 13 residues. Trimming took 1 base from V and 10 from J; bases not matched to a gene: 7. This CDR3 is CASSLFQGVIAFF. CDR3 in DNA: TGTGCCAGCAGCTTGTTTCAGGGGGTAATAGCTTTCTTT. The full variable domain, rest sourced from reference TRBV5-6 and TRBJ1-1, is DAGVTQSPTHLIKTRGQQVTLRCSPKSGHDTVSWYQQALGQGPQFIFQYYEEEERQRGNFPDRFSGHQFPNYSSELNVNALLLGDSALYLCASSLFQGVIAFFGQGTRLTVV.

In DNA, the CDR3 is TGTGCCAGCAGCACTAGCGGGGGAGTGTTCTTC. It codes for CASSTSGGVFF. The chain couples TRBV4-2 to TRBJ2-1; TRBD2 agrees at 11 bases. The CDR3 totals 11 residues. Germline-derived CDR1 and CDR2 are LGHNA and YNFKEQ. V lost 5 bases, J lost 15 bases, and 3 bases stayed unmatched.

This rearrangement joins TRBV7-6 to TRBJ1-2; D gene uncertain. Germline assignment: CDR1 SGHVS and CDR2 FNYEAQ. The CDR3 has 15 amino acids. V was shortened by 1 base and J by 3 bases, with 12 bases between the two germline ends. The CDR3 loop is CASSLVLGSDYGYTF. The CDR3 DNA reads TGTGCCAGCAGCTTAGTTTTGGGGAGCGACTATGGCTACACCTTC.

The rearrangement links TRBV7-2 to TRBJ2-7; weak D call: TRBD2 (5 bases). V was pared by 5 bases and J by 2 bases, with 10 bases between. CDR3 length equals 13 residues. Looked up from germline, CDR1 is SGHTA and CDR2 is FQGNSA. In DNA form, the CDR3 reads TGTGCCAGCAGCCTACGGGATGCCTACGAGCAGTACTTC. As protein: CASSLRDAYEQYF. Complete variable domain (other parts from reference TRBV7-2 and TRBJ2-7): GAGVSQSPSNKVTEKGKDVELRCDPISGHTALYWYRQSLGQGLEFLIYFQGNSAPDKSGLPSDRFSAERTGGSVSTLTIQRTQQEDSAVYLCASSLRDAYEQYFGPGTRLTVT.

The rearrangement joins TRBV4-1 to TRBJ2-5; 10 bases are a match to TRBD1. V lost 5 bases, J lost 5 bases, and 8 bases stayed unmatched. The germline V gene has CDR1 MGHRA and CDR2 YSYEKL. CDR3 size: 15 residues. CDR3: CASSARQGAGETQYF. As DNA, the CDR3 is TGCGCCAGCAGCGCCCGACAGGGGGCGGGTGAGACCCAGTACTTC.

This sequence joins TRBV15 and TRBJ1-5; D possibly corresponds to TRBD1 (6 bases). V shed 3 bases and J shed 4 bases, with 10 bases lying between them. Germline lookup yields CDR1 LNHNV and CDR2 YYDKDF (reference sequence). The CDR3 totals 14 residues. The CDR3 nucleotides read TGTGCCACCAGCAGGGACAGAGGGAATCAGCCCCAGCATTTT. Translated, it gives CATSRDRGNQPQHF.

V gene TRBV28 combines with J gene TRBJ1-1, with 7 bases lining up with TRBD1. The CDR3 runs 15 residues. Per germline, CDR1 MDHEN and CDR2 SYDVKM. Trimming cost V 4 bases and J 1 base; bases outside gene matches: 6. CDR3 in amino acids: CASSSPGTANTEAFF. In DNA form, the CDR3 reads TGTGCCAGCAGTTCACCCGGGACAGCGAACACTGAAGCTTTCTTT.

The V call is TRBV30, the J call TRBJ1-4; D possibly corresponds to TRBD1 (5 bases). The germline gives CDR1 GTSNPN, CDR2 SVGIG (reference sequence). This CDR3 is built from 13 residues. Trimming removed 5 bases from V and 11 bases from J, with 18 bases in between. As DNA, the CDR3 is TGTGCCTGGGGCGACTTCCGGGGGGGGAAACTGTTTTTT. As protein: CAWGDFRGGKLFF.

The CDR3 reads CASSFSRSYEQYF. CDR3 in DNA: TGTGCCAGCAGTTTTTCGAGGTCCTACGAGCAGTACTTC. The chain joins TRBV27 to TRBJ2-7; D not certain. Germline V gene lookup returns CDR1 MNHEY and CDR2 SMNVEV (reference sequence). V was cut by 3 bases and J by 1 base, with 7 bases left in between. The length of the CDR3 is 13 residues.

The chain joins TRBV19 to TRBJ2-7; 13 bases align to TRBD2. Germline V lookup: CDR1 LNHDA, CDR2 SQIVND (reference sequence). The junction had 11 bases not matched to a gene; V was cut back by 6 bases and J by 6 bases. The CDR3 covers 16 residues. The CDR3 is CASRITSGRATGEQYF. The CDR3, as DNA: TGTGCCAGTAGGATCACTAGCGGGAGGGCCACCGGCGAGCAGTACTTC.

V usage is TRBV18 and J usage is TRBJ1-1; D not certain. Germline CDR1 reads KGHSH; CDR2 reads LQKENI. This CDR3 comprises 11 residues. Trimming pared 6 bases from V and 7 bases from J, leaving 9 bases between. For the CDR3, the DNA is TGTGCCAGCTCCTCGAGTGGTGAAGCTTTCTTT. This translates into CASSSSGEAFF.

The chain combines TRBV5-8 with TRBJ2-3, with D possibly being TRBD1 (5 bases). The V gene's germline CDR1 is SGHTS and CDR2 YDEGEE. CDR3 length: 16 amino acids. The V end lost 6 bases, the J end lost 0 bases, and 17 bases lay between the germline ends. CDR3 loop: CASNLMGDSSTDTQYF. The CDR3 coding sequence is TGTGCCAGCAATCTGATGGGTGACAGCAGCACAGATACGCAGTATTTT. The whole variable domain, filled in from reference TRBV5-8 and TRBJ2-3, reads EAGVTQSPTHLIKTRGQQATLRCSPISGHTSVYWYQQALGLGLQFLLWYDEGEERNRGNFPPRFSGRQFPNYSSELNVNALELEDSALYLCASNLMGDSSTDTQYFGPGTRLTVL.

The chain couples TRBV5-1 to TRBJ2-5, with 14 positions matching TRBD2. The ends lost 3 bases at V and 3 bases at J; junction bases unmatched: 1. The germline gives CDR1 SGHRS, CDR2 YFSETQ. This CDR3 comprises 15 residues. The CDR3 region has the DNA TGCGCCAGCAGCTGGGGACTAGCGGGAGAAGAGACCCAGTACTTC. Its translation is CASSWGLAGEETQYF.